The rows below give T cell receptor beta chains drawn from one sample of a study of CD8+CD57+ T cells in acquired aplastic anemia. One entry per CDR3 protein, called by TCRdb with MiXCR from the reads. The sample yields under 200,000 distinct CDR3 sequences, 48% seen once. Sequencing used sorted CD4+, CD8+, or CD8+CD57+ T cells (not recorded which) from PBMCs. These receptors all come from a human donor with aplastic anemia. The CDR3 runs from the conserved cysteine through the conserved F or W. The D gene is left open where the match is weak. Not all rows give a size; the values are once, few, many and, for expanded clones, a class.

clone_size,j_call,v_call,d_call,cdr3_nt,cdr3_aa
few,TRBJ1-2,TRBV6-5,-,TGTGCCAGCAGTTACCCCACAGGGTACAACTATGGCTACACCTTC,CASSYPTGYNYGYTF
many,TRBJ1-6,TRBV7-9,-,TGTGCCAGCCGAGGGATGGGGGATAGTTCACCCCTCCACTTT,CASRGMGDSSPLHF
-,TRBJ2-3,TRBV29-1,TRBD1,TGCAGCGCCGGGACAGGGGCTGGAGATACGCAGTATTTT,CSAGTGAGDTQYF
-,TRBJ2-5,TRBV15,-,TGTGCCACCAGCAGGAGGGGAGAGGAGACCCAGTACTTC,CATSRRGEETQYF
many,TRBJ2-7,TRBV5-1,-,TGCGCCAGCAGCTTGGGCGGGACAGCAATAGCCTACGAGCAGTACTTC,CASSLGGTAIAYEQYF
many,TRBJ1-2,TRBV6-1,-,TGTGCCAGCAGTCCAGACGAGAATAACTATGGCTACACCTTC,CASSPDENNYGYTF
once,TRBJ2-7,TRBV29-1,-,TGCAGCGTTGGACTAAGGCAGGCTACCTACGAGCAGTACTTC,CSVGLRQATYEQYF
few,TRBJ2-5,TRBV24-1,TRBD2,TGTGCCACCAGTGATCCTACTAGCGGGATCGGAGAGACCCAGTACTTC,CATSDPTSGIGETQYF
many,TRBJ1-2,TRBV4-1,-,TGCGCCAGCAGCCAAGAAGTGCAGCCTACTAACTATGGCTACACCTTC,CASSQEVQPTNYGYTF
once,TRBJ2-5,TRBV29-1,TRBD1,TGCAGCGTTTGGGACAGAGGGCGAGGGGAGACCCAGTACTTC,CSVWDRGRGETQYF
-,TRBJ1-6,TRBV7-3,-,TGTGCCAGCAGCTACAGACAGGATTCACCCCTCCACTTT,CASSYRQDSPLHF
-,TRBJ2-5,TRBV2,-,TGTGCCAGCAGTGTTTTACAATCCCTGCAGACCCAGTACTTC,CASSVLQSLQTQYF
many,TRBJ2-5,TRBV5-1,-,TGCGCCAGCAGCTTGCCGGGACGGGTCCAAGAGACCCAGTACTTC,CASSLPGRVQETQYF
-,TRBJ2-7,TRBV7-2,TRBD1,TGTGCCAGCAGCCTCCGGGACAGGGGTAAGCAGTACTTC,CASSLRDRGKQYF
once,TRBJ2-7,TRBV7-2,-,TGTGCCAGCAGCTTAGGGACCAGGTTTTCCTACGAGCAGTACTTC,CASSLGTRFSYEQYF
many,TRBJ2-3,TRBV7-2,-,TGTGCCAGCAGCCCAGGGGAGGTCACAGATACGCAGTATTTT,CASSPGEVTDTQYF